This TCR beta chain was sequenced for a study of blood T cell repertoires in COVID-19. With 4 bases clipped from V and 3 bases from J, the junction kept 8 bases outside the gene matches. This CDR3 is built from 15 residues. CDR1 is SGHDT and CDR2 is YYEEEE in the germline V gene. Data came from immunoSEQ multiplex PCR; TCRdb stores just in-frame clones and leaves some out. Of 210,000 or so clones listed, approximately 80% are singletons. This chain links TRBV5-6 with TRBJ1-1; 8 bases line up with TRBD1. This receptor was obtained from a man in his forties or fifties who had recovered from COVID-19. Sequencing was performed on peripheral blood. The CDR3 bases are TGTGCCAGCAGCCTGAGACAGGGGCTGTACACTGAAGCTTTCTTT. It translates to CASSLRQGLYTEAFF.